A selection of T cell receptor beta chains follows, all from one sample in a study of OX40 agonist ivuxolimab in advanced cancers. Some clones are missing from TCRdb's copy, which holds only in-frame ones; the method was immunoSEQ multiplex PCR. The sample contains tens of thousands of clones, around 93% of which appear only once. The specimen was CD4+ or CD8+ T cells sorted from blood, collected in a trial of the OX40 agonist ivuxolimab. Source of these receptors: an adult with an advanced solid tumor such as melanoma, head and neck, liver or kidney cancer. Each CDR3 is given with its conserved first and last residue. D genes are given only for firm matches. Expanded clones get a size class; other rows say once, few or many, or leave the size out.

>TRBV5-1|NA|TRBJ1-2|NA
CASSVNLYGYTF
TGCGCCAGCAGCGTGAATCTCTATGGCTACACCTTC
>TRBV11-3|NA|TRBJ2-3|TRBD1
CASSRSGTGEDTQYF
TGTGCCAGCAGCCGCAGCGGGACAGGGGAGGATACGCAGTATTTT
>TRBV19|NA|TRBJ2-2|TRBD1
CASTVGDRNTGELFF
TGTGCCAGTACAGTCGGGGACAGAAACACCGGGGAGCTGTTTTTT
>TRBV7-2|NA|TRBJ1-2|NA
CASSLPQNYGYTF
TGTGCCAGCAGCTTACCCCAGAACTATGGCTACACCTTC
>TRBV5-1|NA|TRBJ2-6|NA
CASSLVSSSGANVLTF
TGCGCCAGCAGCTTGGTCAGTAGCTCTGGGGCCAACGTCCTGACTTTC
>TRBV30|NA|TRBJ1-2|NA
CAWSVSVVAYGYTF
TGTGCCTGGAGTGTATCCGTGGTAGCCTATGGCTACACCTTC
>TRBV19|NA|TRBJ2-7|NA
CASSTSLELSYEQYF
TGTGCCAGTAGTACGTCCCTGGAGTTGTCCTACGAGCAGTACTTC
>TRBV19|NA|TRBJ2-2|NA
CASSIVASSGELFF
TGTGCCAGTAGTATAGTTGCCAGCTCCGGGGAGCTGTTTTTT
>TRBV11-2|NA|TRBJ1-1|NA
CASSLGGVRIENTEAFF
TGTGCCAGCAGCTTAGGTGGCGTACGGATAGAGAACACTGAAGCTTTCTTT
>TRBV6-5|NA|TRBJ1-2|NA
CATAGLGYGYTF
TGCGCTACGGCTGGGTTGGGCTATGGCTACACCTTC
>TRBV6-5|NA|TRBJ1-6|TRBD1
CASSGPGQGASPLHF
TGTGCCAGCAGTGGCCCGGGACAGGGGGCCTCACCCCTCCACTTT
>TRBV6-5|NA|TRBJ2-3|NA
CASRPSRATDTQYF
TGTGCCAGCAGACCTAGCAGGGCCACAGATACGCAGTATTTT
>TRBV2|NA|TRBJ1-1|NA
CASSEAWGGTEAFF
TGTGCCAGCAGTGAAGCGTGGGGAGGGACTGAAGCTTTCTTT
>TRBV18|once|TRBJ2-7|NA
CASSPNTYEQYF
TGTGCCAGCTCACCTAACACCTACGAGCAGTACTTC
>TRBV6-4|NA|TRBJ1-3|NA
CASSESYGNTIYF
TGTGCCAGCAGTGAGTCTTATGGAAACACCATATATTTT
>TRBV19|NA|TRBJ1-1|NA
CASSLGSEAFF
TGTGCCAGTAGCCTAGGGAGTGAAGCTTTCTTT
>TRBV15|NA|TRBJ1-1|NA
CATSLSRQPGTEAFF
TGTGCCACCAGCTTAAGCCGACAGCCCGGTACTGAAGCTTTCTTT
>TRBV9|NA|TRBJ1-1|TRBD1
CASSERGSGGTEAFF
TGTGCCAGCAGCGAGAGGGGTTCAGGGGGGACTGAAGCTTTCTTT
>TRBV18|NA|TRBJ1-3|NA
CASSPQESGNTIYF
TGTGCCAGCTCACCACAAGAATCTGGAAACACCATATATTTT
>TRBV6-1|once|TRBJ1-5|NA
CASIRDQDSNQPQHF
TGTGCCAGCATCCGGGACCAGGATAGCAATCAGCCCCAGCATTTT
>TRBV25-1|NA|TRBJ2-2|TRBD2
CASRQTSISRNPGELFF
TGTGCCAGCAGACAGACTAGCATCAGCAGGAATCCCGGGGAGCTGTTTTTT
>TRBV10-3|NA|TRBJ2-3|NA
CAISESLVRTDTQYF
TGTGCCATCAGTGAGTCACTAGTCCGCACAGATACGCAGTATTTT
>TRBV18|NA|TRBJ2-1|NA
CASSPVGSSYNEQFF
TGTGCCAGCTCTCCCGTTGGGAGCTCCTACAATGAGCAGTTCTTC
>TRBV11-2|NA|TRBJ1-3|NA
CASSPSWGNTIYF
TGTGCCAGCAGCCCTAGTTGGGGAAACACCATATATTTT
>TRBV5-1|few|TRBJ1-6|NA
CASTPGSRDSPLHF
TGCGCCAGCACCCCGGGAAGTAGGGATTCACCCCTCCACTTT
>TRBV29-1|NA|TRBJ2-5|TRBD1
CSVGPAAGGETQYF
TGCAGCGTTGGCCCAGCGGCAGGGGGAGAGACCCAGTACTTC
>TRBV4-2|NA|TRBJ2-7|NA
CASSQEGWYEQYF
TGTGCCAGCAGCCAAGAGGGGTGGTACGAGCAGTACTTC
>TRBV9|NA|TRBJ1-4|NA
CASSADRPNEKLFF
TGTGCCAGCAGCGCAGACAGGCCGAATGAAAAACTGTTTTTT
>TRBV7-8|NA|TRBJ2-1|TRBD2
CASSLGLAGSNEQFF
TGTGCCAGCAGCTTAGGGCTAGCGGGATCCAATGAGCAGTTCTTC
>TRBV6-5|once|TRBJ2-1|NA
CASSYLGQASNEQFF
TGTGCCAGCAGTTACCTCGGGCAGGCGAGCAATGAGCAGTTCTTC
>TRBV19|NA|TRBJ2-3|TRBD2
CASNSGRAQDTQYF
TGTGCCAGCAACAGCGGGAGGGCCCAAGATACGCAGTATTTT
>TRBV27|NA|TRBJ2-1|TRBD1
CASSQRQGEQFF
TGTGCCAGCAGTCAGCGACAGGGGGAGCAGTTCTTC
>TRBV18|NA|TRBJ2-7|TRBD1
CASSPNAAGTGFYEQYF
TGTGCCAGCTCACCGAATGCGGCCGGGACAGGCTTCTACGAGCAGTACTTC